Following are 10 T cell receptor beta chains from one sample sequenced in a study of cytomegalovirus exposure and HLA in healthy donors. The table came from immunoSEQ multiplex PCR; TCRdb's copy has only in-frame clones and leaves some out. The sample has about 98,000 clones, about 90% seen once. Source material: PBMCs. The receptors shown here come from a man aged 18 to 30 in good health and CMV-seropositive.

This clone showed up just once. J is TRBJ2-1 and V is TRBV7-6; 14 nucleotides agree with TRBD2. Germline CDR1 reads SGHVS; CDR2 reads FNYEAQ. The V gene end was trimmed by 5 bases and the J gene end by 14 bases; junction bases not matched to a gene: 8. The CDR3 extends over 14 amino acids. CDR3 nucleotide sequence: TGTGCCAGCAGCCCCGGGACTAGCGGGAGCCCGAAGTTCTTC. Translation: CASSPGTSGSPKFF.

This clone was observed a single time. This chain links TRBV11-2 with TRBJ2-5; TRBD2 is a possible D gene (6 bases). V lost 5 bases and J lost 4, with 11 bases in between. Looked up from germline, CDR1 is SGHAT and CDR2 is FQNNGV. The CDR3 contains 13 residues. This chain's CDR3 is CASSRGVIETQYF. CDR3 DNA: TGTGCCAGCAGCCGCGGGGTGATAGAGACCCAGTACTTC.

The chain recombines TRBV6-6 with TRBJ2-7; TRBD2 aligns across 8 bases. V dropped 4 bases and J dropped 4; count of bases not matched to a gene: 9. The CDR3 totals 15 residues. CDR1 MNHNY and CDR2 SVGAGI come from the germline V gene (reference sequence). CDR3 nucleotide sequence: TGTGCCAGCAGTTCGAGCGGGACTAGTGTTTACGAGCAGTACTTC. This codes for CASSSSGTSVYEQYF.

The rearrangement uses TRBV5-1 and TRBJ1-2, with TRBD1 matching 10 bases. This CDR3 is 15 amino acids long. After removal of 4 bases from V and 6 bases from J, the junction contained 9 bases not matched to a gene. The germline V gene has CDR1 SGHRS and CDR2 YFSETQ. The CDR3 region is CASSRDRGSRDGYTF. As DNA, the CDR3 is TGCGCCAGCAGCAGGGACAGGGGTTCGAGGGATGGCTACACCTTC.

The V gene is TRBV9, the J gene TRBJ2-7, with 10 bases identical to TRBD1. This CDR3 has 15 amino acids. Per germline, CDR1 SGDLS and CDR2 YYNGEE. V shed 4 bases and J 3 bases; nucleotides not matched to a gene: 7. The DNA for the CDR3 is TGTGCCAGCAGCCAAGCGGGGACAGGGGTCTACGAGCAGTACTTC. Residues: CASSQAGTGVYEQYF.

The genes are TRBV15 and TRBJ1-5; TRBD1 matches 7 bases. Per the germline V gene, CDR1 is LNHNV and CDR2 is YYDKDF (reference sequence). The CDR3 has 19 residues. With 2 bases clipped from V and 4 bases from J, the junction kept 17 bases outside the gene matches. The CDR3 coding sequence is TGTGCCACCAGCAGACTCATAATCGACTTGGACAGGCCGAATCAGCCCCAGCATTTT. Protein: CATSRLIIDLDRPNQPQHF.

This clone came up once. V is TRBV11-2 and J is TRBJ2-7; 9 bases match TRBD2. This CDR3 comprises 14 residues. Losses at the gene ends were 5 bases for V and 3 bases for J; bases not matched to a gene: 5. CDR1 is SGHAT, CDR2 FQNNGV, per germline. CDR3: CASSAIAGDYEQYF. The CDR3 coding sequence is TGTGCCAGCAGCGCAATAGCGGGAGACTACGAGCAGTACTTC.

This chain joins TRBV7-9 and TRBJ1-1; 9 positions match TRBD1. The CDR3 loop spans 14 amino acids. V lost 5 bases, J lost 3 bases, and 4 bases stayed unmatched. From germline, CDR1 is SEHNR and CDR2 FQNEAQ (reference sequence). CDR3 region: CASSAGQGDTEAFF. The CDR3 DNA sequence: TGTGCCAGCAGCGCGGGACAGGGCGACACTGAAGCTTTCTTT.

V and J are TRBV15 and TRBJ2-7; 7 bases line up with TRBD1. Germline CDR1 and CDR2: LNHNV and YYDKDF (reference sequence). The CDR3 loop spans 14 amino acids. The V segment lost 0 bases and the J segment 7 bases; nucleotides outside the gene matches: 6. DNA of the CDR3: TGTGCCACCAGCAGAGATATAACAGGGGAAGAGCAGTACTTC. Residues: CATSRDITGEEQYF.

A single count supports this clone. V gene TRBV7-9 combines with J gene TRBJ2-1, with 8 bases lining up with TRBD2. The CDR3 has 18 residues. J gave up 2 bases and V 4 bases, and 13 bases lay outside the gene matches. Germline V gene data show CDR1 as SEHNR and CDR2 as FQNEAQ (reference sequence). The CDR3 spells CASSSLAALSRTYNEQFF. The CDR3 nucleotides read TGTGCCAGCAGCTCACTAGCGGCCCTTTCAAGGACCTACAATGAGCAGTTCTTC.